This is a list of T cell receptor beta chains from one sample in a study of T-cell memory formation after mild COVID-19. MiXCR, run by TCRdb on the 5' RACE reads, gives a single entry per CDR3 protein. The sample carries roughly 600,000 distinct CDR3 sequences, approximately 19% recorded once. The source material was PBMCs or a T cell subset sorted from them (not recorded which). Source of these receptors: an adult woman who had mild COVID-19 (a few samples of this study predate the infection). Cell type and time point are not known. Each CDR3 is given with its conserved first and last residue. A D gene is named only where the DNA matches it firmly. Rows give clone size only sometimes, using once, few, many, or a class for an expanded clone.

NA	TRBJ1-2	few	TRBV7-3	CASSPEGKPLGGYTF	TGTGCCAGCAGCCCTGAGGGGAAACCTCTGGGTGGCTACACCTTC
TRBD1	TRBJ2-1	NA	TRBV5-1	CASSLVVVSGGRYNEQFF	TGCGCCAGCAGCTTGGTTGTGGTTTCAGGGGGCCGGTACAATGAGCAGTTCTTC
NA	TRBJ1-1	NA	TRBV6-6	CASSYTRDRLAGAFF	TGTGCCAGCAGTTACACCCGGGACCGACTGGCGGGTGCTTTCTTT
TRBD1	TRBJ1-1	few	TRBV7-6	CASSLGQGARAFF	TGTGCCAGCAGCTTAGGACAGGGGGCGAGGGCTTTCTTT
TRBD1	TRBJ1-2	NA	TRBV4-2	CASSQGQGLGYTF	TGTGCCAGCAGCCAAGGACAGGGGCTGGGCTACACCTTC
NA	TRBJ2-3	many	TRBV7-6	CASSLGLGGSTDTQYF	TGTGCCAGCAGCTTAGGTCTCGGGGGTAGCACAGATACGCAGTATTTT
NA	TRBJ2-1	NA	TRBV24-1	CATSDRNNEQFF	TGTGCCACCAGCGATCGGAACAATGAGCAGTTCTTC
NA	TRBJ1-1	NA	TRBV20-1	CSARGPNHYTEAFF	TGCAGTGCTAGGGGACCTAATCATTACACTGAAGCTTTCTTT
NA	TRBJ2-5	NA	TRBV20-1	CSARQRFQETQYF	TGCAGTGCTAGACAGAGGTTCCAAGAGACCCAGTACTTC
TRBD2	TRBJ2-5	NA	TRBV6-6	CASSLPTSGGLETQYF	TGTGCCAGCAGTCTCCCGACTAGCGGGGGGTTGGAGACCCAGTACTTC
NA	TRBJ2-2	NA	TRBV14	CASSWGHTNTGELFF	TGTGCCAGCAGTTGGGGACACACGAACACCGGGGAGCTGTTTTTT
NA	TRBJ2-3	few	TRBV29-1	CSAAGPRGTDTQYF	TGCAGCGCCGCGGGCCCAAGGGGCACAGATACGCAGTATTTT
TRBD1	TRBJ2-1	few	TRBV7-6	CASTRNTGQVDNEQFF	TGTGCCAGCACTAGGAATACGGGACAGGTAGACAATGAGCAGTTCTTC
TRBD2	TRBJ2-5	many	TRBV7-9	CASSLTSGQETQYF	TGTGCCAGCAGCTTAACTAGCGGCCAAGAGACCCAGTACTTC
NA	TRBJ2-7	NA	TRBV12-3/TRBV12-4	CASRATMGPEQYF	TGTGCCAGCAGGGCAACTATGGGTCCCGAGCAGTACTTC
TRBD2	TRBJ2-1	NA	TRBV4-2	CASSPQREGLGSYNEQFF	TGTGCCAGCAGCCCGCAGCGGGAGGGCCTGGGTTCCTACAATGAGCAGTTCTTC
NA	TRBJ2-1	NA	TRBV20-1	CSARRQARNEQFF	TGCAGTGCTAGACGCCAAGCACGGAATGAGCAGTTCTTC
NA	TRBJ2-1	NA	TRBV19	CASTLWAGTYNEQFF	TGTGCCAGTACCTTGTGGGCGGGAACCTACAATGAGCAGTTCTTC
NA	TRBJ2-7	NA	TRBV15	CATSREAGEIYEQYF	TGTGCCACCAGCAGAGAGGCAGGGGAAATTTACGAGCAGTACTTC
NA	TRBJ1-5	few	TRBV5-1	CASSLEQGIGQPQHF	TGCGCCAGCAGCTTGGAACAGGGTATCGGTCAGCCCCAGCATTTT
NA	TRBJ1-2	few	TRBV3-1	CASSQGQRGRYGYTF	TGTGCCAGCAGCCAAGGTCAGAGGGGTAGATATGGCTACACCTTC
NA	TRBJ1-1	many	TRBV7-9	CASTPMSEHTEAFF	TGTGCCAGCACCCCAATGTCGGAGCACACTGAAGCTTTCTTT
TRBD1	TRBJ2-5	NA	TRBV5-1	CASSLARGLQETQYF	TGCGCCAGCAGCTTGGCCAGGGGGCTTCAAGAGACCCAGTACTTC
NA	TRBJ2-7	few	TRBV6-5	CASGGGGLYEQYF	TGTGCCAGCGGGGGAGGGGGCTTGTACGAGCAGTACTTC
TRBD1	TRBJ1-2	many	TRBV12-3/TRBV12-4	CASSSGTGSYGYTF	TGTGCCAGCAGTTCCGGGACAGGGAGCTATGGCTACACCTTC
TRBD1	TRBJ1-2	NA	TRBV19	CASSIGSTGGDGYTF	TGTGCCAGTAGTATAGGGTCAACAGGGGGCGATGGCTACACCTTC
NA	TRBJ1-5	many	TRBV4-1	CASSQEAFVGQGGSQPQHF	TGCGCCAGCAGCCAAGAGGCTTTCGTGGGGCAGGGTGGAAGTCAGCCCCAGCATTTT
NA	TRBJ2-7	NA	TRBV7-9	CASSFPGEGEYEQYF	TGTGCCAGCAGCTTTCCGGGAGAGGGCGAGTACGAGCAGTACTTC
TRBD1	TRBJ2-2	many	TRBV7-9	CASNQRVTGAGTGELFF	TGTGCCAGCAACCAGAGAGTAACAGGGGCGGGTACCGGGGAGCTGTTTTTT
NA	TRBJ2-2	few	TRBV12-3/TRBV12-4	CASSLPENTGELFF	TGTGCCAGCAGTTTGCCAGAAAACACCGGGGAGCTGTTTTTT
TRBD2	TRBJ2-7	many	TRBV5-5	CASSHGGGLAGYEQYF	TGTGCCAGCAGCCACGGTGGAGGACTAGCGGGATACGAGCAGTACTTC
NA	TRBJ1-1	NA	TRBV18	CASSPSARTEAFF	TGTGCCAGCTCACCATCGGCGAGGACTGAAGCTTTCTTT
NA	TRBJ2-4	few	TRBV12-3/TRBV12-4	CASTAQGTLAKNIQYF	TGTGCCAGCACCGCACAGGGAACACTAGCCAAAAACATTCAGTACTTC
NA	TRBJ1-1	few	TRBV7-8	CASSLVSLNTEAFF	TGTGCCAGCAGCTTAGTGAGTCTGAACACTGAAGCTTTCTTT
NA	TRBJ1-1	NA	TRBV24-1	CATSDGTNTEAFF	TGTGCCACCAGTGATGGAACCAACACTGAAGCTTTCTTT
TRBD2	TRBJ2-1	NA	TRBV4-1	CASSQERSSGGPRYNEQFF	TGCGCCAGCAGCCAAGAAAGGTCTAGCGGGGGGCCGCGATACAATGAGCAGTTCTTC
NA	TRBJ2-7	few	TRBV18	CASSPNFGETYEQYF	TGTGCCAGCTCACCGAACTTCGGGGAAACCTACGAGCAGTACTTC